One sample yielded the 8 T cell receptor beta chains listed below, sequenced in a study of CD8 T cells in Susac syndrome. An input of 0.5 to 1 ug of RNA was subjected to reverse transcription using random hexamers. Using its own MiXCR run on the immunoSEQ multiplex PCR reads, TCRdb lists one record per CDR3 protein. The sample lists 200,000 to 250,000 distinct CDR3 sequences; 94% were seen once. The source material was CD4+ T cells from PBMCs. The source is a human donor with Susac syndrome.

The CDR3 region has the DNA TGTGCCAGCAGCCCCTCCGAGACCCAGTACTTC. Encoded protein: CASSPSETQYF. The V and J genes are TRBV7-2 and TRBJ2-5; D ambiguous. Germline assignment: CDR1 SGHTA and CDR2 FQGNSA. This CDR3 comprises 11 residues. Trimming pared 5 bases from V and 5 bases from J, leaving 6 bases between.

The rearrangement joins TRBV6-6 to TRBJ1-6; tentatively, D is TRBD1 (5 bases). V dropped 0 bases and J dropped 7 bases, with 10 bases sitting between them. The CDR3 is 15 amino acids. CDR1 MNHNY and CDR2 SVGAGI come from the germline V gene (reference sequence). The CDR3, as DNA: TGTGCCAGCAGTTACTCAACGGGGCACAATTCACCCCTCCACTTT. Translating it yields CASSYSTGHNSPLHF.

V is TRBV5-1 and J is TRBJ2-7, with D maybe TRBD2 (6 bases). V lost 0 bases to trimming and J lost 3 bases, with 16 bases between them. Germline CDR1 is SGHRS and CDR2 is YFSETQ. CDR3 length equals 16 residues. Here the CDR3 DNA reads TGCGCCAGCAGCTTGGGGAGGGTGCCTGCCGACTACGAGCAGTACTTC. It yields the protein CASSLGRVPADYEQYF. Using reference TRBV5-1 and TRBJ2-7 for the parts outside the CDR3, the full variable domain is KAGVTQTPRYLIKTRGQQVTLSCSPISGHRSVSWYQQTPGQGLQFLFEYFSETQRNKGNFPGRFSGRQFSNSRSEMNVSTLELGDSALYLCASSLGRVPADYEQYFGPGTRLTVT.

This chain links TRBV20-1 with TRBJ2-2, with D possibly TRBD1 on 6 matching bases. The CDR3 covers 13 residues. Germline CDR1 reads DFQATT; CDR2 reads SNEGSKA (reference sequence). Trimming took 6 bases from V and 5 from J, leaving 13 bases between them. The CDR3 region has the DNA TGCAGTGCCCGCAGGGGTTCGACCGGGGAGCTGTTTTTT. Protein sequence: CSARRGSTGELFF.

The CDR3 reads CASSQDGANYGYTF. Here the CDR3 DNA reads TGTGCCAGCAGTCAGGACGGAGCTAACTATGGCTACACCTTC. The V gene is TRBV2, the J gene TRBJ1-2, with unresolved D. Germline loops: CDR1 SNHLY, CDR2 FYNNEI. CDR3 size: 14 residues. Trimming shortened V by 5 bases and J by 0 bases, and 10 bases separated the two germline ends.

V and J are TRBV27 and TRBJ2-6; D is perhaps TRBD1 (5 bases). V lost 6 bases to trimming and J lost 2 bases, with 11 bases between them. Per the germline V gene, CDR1 is MNHEY and CDR2 is SMNVEV (reference sequence). This CDR3 comprises 15 residues. CDR3 nucleotides: TGTGCCAGCAGCAGCAGGGTGACTGGGGCCAACGTCCTGACTTTC. Translation: CASSSRVTGANVLTF.

The CDR3 nucleotides are TGTGCCAGCAGCGTAACGCAGGGTTCGGGAAACACCATATATTTT. Translation: CASSVTQGSGNTIYF. The V and J genes are TRBV9 and TRBJ1-3; TRBD1 might be the D (5 bases). This CDR3 is built from 15 residues. From germline, CDR1 is SGDLS and CDR2 YYNGEE. V was clipped by 1 base and J by 4 bases, with 12 bases between them.

This clonotype appeared a single time. The V call is TRBV6-1, the J call TRBJ1-6; tentatively, D is TRBD1 (5 bases). The CDR3 has 14 residues. V lost 8 bases to trimming and J lost 13 bases, with 21 bases between them. The germline V gene encodes CDR1 MNHNS and CDR2 SASEGT. The CDR3 here is CASHSVRGWEPLHF. In nucleotides, the CDR3 is TGTGCCAGCCACAGCGTTAGGGGATGGGAGCCCCTCCACTTT.